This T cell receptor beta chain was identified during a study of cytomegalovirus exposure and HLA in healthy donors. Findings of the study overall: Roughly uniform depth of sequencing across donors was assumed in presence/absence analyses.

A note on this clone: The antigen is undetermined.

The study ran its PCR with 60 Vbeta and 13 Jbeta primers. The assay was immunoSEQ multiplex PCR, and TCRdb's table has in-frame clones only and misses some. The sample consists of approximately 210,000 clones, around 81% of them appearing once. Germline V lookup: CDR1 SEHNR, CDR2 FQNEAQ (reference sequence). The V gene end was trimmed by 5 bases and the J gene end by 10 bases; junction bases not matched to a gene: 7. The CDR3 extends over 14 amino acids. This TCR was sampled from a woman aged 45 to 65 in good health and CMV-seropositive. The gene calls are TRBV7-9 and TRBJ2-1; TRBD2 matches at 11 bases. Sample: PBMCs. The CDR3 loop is CASSRTGTSGEQFF. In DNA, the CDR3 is TGTGCCAGCAGCCGAACAGGGACTAGCGGAGAGCAGTTCTTC.